The next 25 T cell receptor beta chains were all read from a single sample in a study of shared clonotypes between healthy human individuals. TCRdb keeps only in-frame clones here, not all; method: immunoSEQ multiplex PCR. The sample gives about 2.3 million clones, 85% to 95% of which show up once; around 0.38% is in the top ten. The specimen sequenced was naive CD4+ T cells from PBMCs. The subset here: CD45RA+ positively selected. These receptors all stem from a man between 18 and 29 years old in good health. Some clones in this sample may be carry-over from other donors' samples.

The gene calls are TRBV5-6 and TRBJ1-1; D not resolved. V dropped 0 bases and J dropped 4 bases, with 7 bases sitting between them. CDR1 and CDR2 from the germline V gene are SGHDT and YYEEEE. The CDR3 totals 13 residues. In DNA form, the CDR3 reads TGTGCCAGCAGCTTGGAGCTGGTCACTGAAGCTTTCTTT. Translated: CASSLELVTEAFF.

The chain carries TRBV5-1 and TRBJ2-3; no clear D gene. This CDR3 is 14 amino acids long. V lost 7 bases and J 4 bases, leaving 16 bases between the germline ends. Germline V gives CDR1 SGHRS, CDR2 YFSETQ. In nucleotides, the CDR3 is TGCGCCAGCGGATCCACTGTGGGCTCAGATACGCAGTATTTT. Its protein is CASGSTVGSDTQYF.

CDR3 DNA: TGTGCCAGCAGCCGACGGACAGTGGACACTGAAGCTTTCTTT. Encoded protein: CASSRRTVDTEAFF. This sequence joins TRBV6-6 and TRBJ1-1; D is possibly TRBD1 (6 bases). The germline V gene encodes CDR1 MNHNY and CDR2 SVGAGI (reference sequence). With 6 bases removed from V and 3 bases from J, the gap between germline ends came to 14 bases. This CDR3 is built from 14 residues.

V gene TRBV14 combines with J gene TRBJ1-2, with 7 positions matching TRBD1. This CDR3 is built from 14 residues. V lost 4 bases and J lost 5; bases outside the gene matches: 7. In germline, CDR1 is SGHDN, CDR2 FVKESK. As DNA, the CDR3 is TGTGCCAGCAGCCTACGAACGACAGGGTATGGCTACACCTTC. The encoded protein is CASSLRTTGYGYTF.

The V gene is TRBV19, the J gene TRBJ2-1, with D hard to call. The germline V gene encodes CDR1 LNHDA and CDR2 SQIVND (reference sequence). V lost 8 bases, J lost 7 bases, and 18 bases lay in between. The CDR3 length is 14 residues. The chain's CDR3 is CASQRTSALNEQFF. In nucleotides, the CDR3 is TGTGCCAGTCAACGGACCTCCGCCCTTAATGAGCAGTTCTTC.

This clone occurred a few times. The V and J genes are TRBV29-1 and TRBJ2-7; 9 nucleotides match TRBD2. Germline trimming cut 1 base from V and 3 bases from J; bases unmatched to any gene: 1. Looked up from germline, CDR1 is SQVTM and CDR2 is ANQGSEA. This CDR3 comprises 13 residues. CDR3 region: CSVEASGNYEQYF. In nucleotides, the CDR3 is TGCAGCGTTGAAGCTAGCGGGAACTACGAGCAGTACTTC.

The chain combines TRBV18 with TRBJ2-5; 7 bases are shared with TRBD1. This CDR3 is 15 amino acids long. V was pared by 2 bases and J by 4 bases, with 7 bases of the junction left unmatched. From germline, CDR1 is KGHSH and CDR2 LQKENI. The CDR3 loop reads CASSPNRGEGETQYF. The CDR3 coding sequence is TGTGCCAGCTCACCAAACAGGGGTGAGGGAGAGACCCAGTACTTC.

V is TRBV6-1 and J is TRBJ1-5; 7 bases fit TRBD1. The CDR3 spans 15 residues. Germline lookup yields CDR1 MNHNS and CDR2 SASEGT. With 4 bases clipped from V and 4 bases from J, the junction kept 7 bases outside the gene matches. The CDR3 nucleotides read TGTGCCAGCAGTGGGCGGACAGGAGGAAATCAGCCCCAGCATTTT. Translating gives CASSGRTGGNQPQHF.

The chain uses TRBV29-1 and TRBJ2-3, with a possible D match to TRBD1 (6 bases). The CDR3 is 16 amino acids. Germline V gives CDR1 SQVTM, CDR2 ANQGSEA. V lost 1 base and J lost 0, with 14 bases in between. The CDR3 DNA reads TGCAGCGTTGAAGGGGGGCGGAGGCCCAGCACAGATACGCAGTATTTT. It yields the protein CSVEGGRRPSTDTQYF.

This chain joins TRBV19 and TRBJ1-2, with D unresolved. The CDR3 covers 15 residues. Germline V gene sequence: CDR1 LNHDA, CDR2 SQIVND (reference sequence). Deletions cut 6 bases from V and 4 bases from J, with 18 bases between. As DNA, the CDR3 is TGTGCCAGTAGGCCCACCGGACGGGCGGGCTATGGCTACACCTTC. Protein: CASRPTGRAGYGYTF. Based on the CDR3 plus reference TRBV19 and TRBJ1-2, the full variable domain is DGGITQSPKYLFRKEGQNVTLSCEQNLNHDAMYWYRQDPGQGLRLIYYSQIVNDFQKGDIAEGYSVSREKKESFPLTVTSAQKNPTAFYLCASRPTGRAGYGYTFGSGTRLTVV.

V and J are TRBV6-5 and TRBJ2-5; D gene ambiguous. The CDR3 is 12 amino acids. Germline V gene lookup returns CDR1 MNHEY and CDR2 SVGAGI. Between the trimmed V and J ends, which lost 5 bases and 6 bases, there was a span of 10 bases. CDR3 DNA sequence: TGTGCCAGCAGTAAAGATGCTCAGACCCAGTACTTC. Translation gives CASSKDAQTQYF.

On this clone itself: Within the sample, other DNA sequences also encode this same CDR3. The chain employs TRBV5-1 and TRBJ1-4; 8 bases map to TRBD1. Germline CDR1 SGHRS, CDR2 YFSETQ. The CDR3 runs to 14 residues. J lost 7 bases, V lost 0 bases, and 2 bases had no gene match. The DNA of the CDR3 is TGCGCCAGCAGCTTGGACAGGGGGGTTGAAAAACTGTTTTTT. Translating it yields CASSLDRGVEKLFF.

This clone is a singleton in its sample. The CDR3 bases are TGCGCCAGCACCCGACAGGTCCAAGAGACCCAGTACTTC. Protein sequence: CASTRQVQETQYF. V usage is TRBV5-1 and J usage is TRBJ2-5; the D gene is possibly TRBD1 (6 bases). V lost 6 bases and J 1 base, leaving 10 bases between the germline ends. Per germline, CDR1 SGHRS and CDR2 YFSETQ. This CDR3 is built from 13 residues.

This sequence joins TRBV9 and TRBJ2-3; 7 bases align to TRBD2. The CDR3 loop spans 15 amino acids. V lost 1 base, J lost 6 bases, and 8 bases stayed unmatched. Germline-derived CDR1 and CDR2 are SGDLS and YYNGEE. CDR3 in amino acids: CASSVRDSGGDTQYF. The CDR3 coding sequence is TGTGCCAGCAGCGTACGTGACTCCGGGGGGGATACGCAGTATTTT.

This chain connects TRBV4-1 to TRBJ2-7; D unclear. The CDR3 contains 13 residues. Germline CDR1 MGHRA, CDR2 YSYEKL. Trimming stripped 1 base from V and 0 bases from J, with 4 bases between. Here the CDR3 reads CASSQATSYEQYF. The CDR3 bases are TGCGCCAGCAGCCAAGCGACCTCCTACGAGCAGTACTTC.

J is TRBJ2-1 and V is TRBV10-2; 9 bases are a match to TRBD2. V gave up 7 bases and J gave up 10 bases; unmatched junction bases: 11. This CDR3 comprises 14 residues. Germline lookup yields CDR1 WSHSY and CDR2 SAAADI. The CDR3 bases are TGCGCCAGCATGGCACTAGCGGGTTTCGGAGAGCAGTTCTTC. Translated, it gives CASMALAGFGEQFF.

The rearrangement uses TRBV5-1 and TRBJ1-6; no clear D. The CDR3 totals 16 residues. CDR1 is SGHRS and CDR2 is YFSETQ in the germline V gene. V gave up 0 bases and J gave up 3 bases, with 10 bases separating them. CDR3 coding DNA: TGCGCCAGCAGCTTGGTTTCAGCGAACTATAATTCACCCCTCCACTTT. It is translated as CASSLVSANYNSPLHF.

The chain recombines TRBV5-6 with TRBJ2-7; D is undetermined. Germline assignment: CDR1 SGHDT and CDR2 YYEEEE. The CDR3 is 15 residues long. Trimming pared 0 bases from V and 7 bases from J, leaving 17 bases between. The CDR3 protein is CASSLDVRRLEEQYF. CDR3 bases: TGTGCCAGCAGCTTGGACGTCCGACGGCTGGAAGAGCAGTACTTC. Variable domain in full (rest from reference TRBV5-6 and TRBJ2-7): DAGVTQSPTHLIKTRGQQVTLRCSPKSGHDTVSWYQQALGQGPQFIFQYYEEEERQRGNFPDRFSGHQFPNYSSELNVNALLLGDSALYLCASSLDVRRLEEQYFGPGTRLTVT.

The V call is TRBV5-5, the J call TRBJ1-1; TRBD1 is a possible D gene (5 bases). The CDR3 runs 13 residues. V was shortened by 0 bases and J by 10 bases, with 13 bases between the two germline ends. From germline, CDR1 is SGHKS and CDR2 YYEKEE (reference sequence). Here the CDR3 reads CASSLGNGGAAFF. Here the CDR3 DNA reads TGTGCCAGCAGCTTGGGGAATGGTGGGGCAGCTTTCTTT. The full variable domain, its missing parts supplied by reference TRBV5-5 and TRBJ1-1, is DAGVTQSPTHLIKTRGQQVTLRCSPISGHKSVSWYQQVLGQGPQFIFQYYEKEERGRGNFPDRFSARQFPNYSSELNVNALLLGDSALYLCASSLGNGGAAFFGQGTRLTVV.

The chain is built from TRBV19 and TRBJ2-7; TRBD1 might be the D (6 bases). Germline CDR1 LNHDA, CDR2 SQIVND (reference sequence). Deletions cut 3 bases from V and 0 bases from J, with 9 bases between. This CDR3 comprises 14 residues. CDR3 residues: CASSMGRGSYEQYF. Here the CDR3 DNA reads TGTGCCAGTAGTATGGGCAGGGGCTCCTACGAGCAGTACTTC.

This chain uses TRBV29-1 with TRBJ2-1; no firm D call. With 5 bases removed from V and 4 bases from J, the gap between germline ends came to 12 bases. The V gene's germline CDR1 is SQVTM and CDR2 ANQGSEA. This CDR3 comprises 13 residues. The CDR3 reads CSVTGRFYNEQFF. The CDR3 nucleotides read TGCAGCGTTACCGGCCGGTTTTACAATGAGCAGTTCTTC.

This clone is a singleton in its sample. The J gene is TRBJ1-1, the V gene TRBV5-1; D ambiguous. Trimming removed 4 bases from V and 6 bases from J, with 13 bases in between. CDR1 and CDR2 (germline): SGHRS, YFSETQ. The CDR3 totals 13 residues. The CDR3 sequence is CASSPGGRPEAFF. In DNA form, the CDR3 reads TGCGCCAGCAGCCCGGGAGGTAGACCTGAAGCTTTCTTT.

The chain carries TRBV6-5 and TRBJ1-6, with D perhaps matching TRBD1 (6 bases). Looked up from germline, CDR1 is MNHEY and CDR2 is SVGAGI. The CDR3 is 14 residues long. V lost 9 bases, J lost 4 bases, and 13 bases lay in between. CDR3 nucleotide sequence: TGTGCCAGTGGGAGGGGGTTTTATAATTCACCCCTCCACTTT. It is translated as CASGRGFYNSPLHF.

This clone has a handful of counts. Other DNA sequences in the same sample also yield this CDR3. V gene TRBV19 combines with J gene TRBJ2-6; D is ambiguous. The CDR3 runs 13 residues. Germline V lookup: CDR1 LNHDA, CDR2 SQIVND (reference sequence). Trimming cost V 6 bases and J 0 bases, with 3 bases left between them. As DNA, the CDR3 is TGTGCCAGTAGGATCTCTGGGGCCAACGTCCTGACTTTC. It yields the protein CASRISGANVLTF.

This chain uses TRBV7-3 with TRBJ2-7; D is ambiguous. Trimming removed 1 base at V and 2 bases at J, with 18 bases between. The CDR3 totals 17 residues. CDR1 and CDR2 (germline): SGHTA, FQGTGA. In DNA form, the CDR3 reads TGTGCCAGCAGCTTAATGGCAGACCCAGCCACCCCCTACGAGCAGTACTTC. Amino acid sequence: CASSLMADPATPYEQYF.